This record looks at one TCR beta chain sequence and its context. Its antigen specificity is not known. Base quality data are lacking; no much larger clone is found one base away. This sample is part of a study of cytomegalovirus exposure and HLA in healthy donors (dated by TCRdb to the late 2010s). A note on the overall study: According to an earlier analysis of a few hundred of the donors, 200 million or so T cells yielded roughly 110 million unique TCR beta sequences and around 300 Gb of sequence data. An early release that covered about 600 HLA-typed donors contained around 300 gigabases of sequencing data and 65 million to 100 million unique TCR sequences. Among the roughly 400 genotyped donors, about 85% belonged to the genetic ancestry cluster associated with self-reported Caucasian donors. The study was designed to test whether signatures of past pathogen exposure could be identified by cataloging public T cell receptors. The study profiled the T cell repertoires of about 640 subjects by immunosequencing and related them to cytomegalovirus serostatus. In addition to the first cohort of several hundred subjects, a separate validation cohort of 120 different subjects was used. The study combined high-throughput TCR immunosequencing, statistical association of individual TCRs with disease status, and machine learning to predict cytomegalovirus infection status. A later analysis re-analyzed previously published TCR beta repertoires from approximately 700 donors and added high-resolution HLA genotyping to study TCR occurrence patterns. Rather than using new phenotypic data, the later analysis identified candidate immune exposures from TCR beta sequences and from how often those sequences occurred across donors. To decide whether each TCR beta V gene segment behaved as functional or pseudogenic, an earlier analysis of some 600 of the donors relied on high-throughput TCR beta sequencing. Donor age, sex, ethnicity and CMV serostatus were compiled alongside the repertoire data. Genome-wide SNP genotypes for about 65% of the 666 donors were used in a later genetic analysis, which treated that subset as a discovery cohort. All discovery cohort repertoires had been generated using a single sequencing platform. HLA typing included class I and class II loci at four-digit resolution. The number of typed donors differed by locus: roughly 629-640 for A, B, C, DRB1 and DQB1; approximately 530 for DQA1; over 600 for DPA1; and roughly 450 for DPB1. Because of strong linkage in the cohort, 4 to 6 DR-DQ haplotypes were treated as single units for association and clustering. Among approximately 370 genotyped donors of the cohort, an average of about 220,000 unique TCR beta nucleotide sequences was sequenced per donor, of which 15% to 20% were non-productive. The paper's findings and limits, for the study overall: The classifier was reported to diagnose cytomegalovirus status with high specificity and sensitivity in both the original cohort and the validation cohort. According to a later analysis, TCR association rates differed among HLA loci, with DRB1 alleles showing the most associated TCRs and HLA-C alleles showing the fewest. Compared with the roughly 710-donor mean, donors in an Asian-associated ancestry cluster had fewer N-insertions in productive TCRs, according to a later genetic analysis. The earlier analysis of almost 600 of the donors excluded roughly 17 rarely observed V segments, including chromosome 9 orphons, because counts were too low. A later genetic analysis associated a missense DCLRE1C variant with V-gene and J-gene trimming of TCR beta chains, and an independent cohort replicated the association. It was suggested by the authors that the approach could potentially be generalized to other disease states and immunological phenotypes. The study gave a list of under 200 TCR beta chains associated with cytomegalovirus. When HLA alleles, especially DR and DQ, strongly co-occurred, TCR associations were difficult to assign to individual alleles. A later analysis found that HLA-associated TCR beta chains were more clonally expanded and had lower generation probabilities than equally common non-associated chains. The only immune exposure information available for the cohort was CMV serostatus. Broadly in line with IMGT annotations, most TCR beta V segments showed up in productive rearrangements about 87% or about 30% of the time in an earlier analysis of approximately 600 of the donors. Some IMGT-functional V segments, including TRBV6-2 and TRBV6-3, could not be told apart with the 87-base-pair reads, so those segments were excluded. Linkage disequilibrium might explain the correlated functional status among segregating V segments, but an unknown experimental factor could not be ruled out. Most TCR sequences were seen in very few donors, while some public TCRs were found in many individuals. In a later analysis, several top co-occurrence clusters were reported to appear linked to parvovirus B19, influenza, CMV and Epstein-Barr virus. A later analysis associated about 17,000 TCR beta sequences with specific HLA alleles at a false discovery rate of 0.05. Because HLA typing was missing for some donors at each locus, association tests included only the typed subset. In vitro tests confirmed that a few of the cytomegalovirus-associated TCR beta chains recognize cytomegalovirus antigens. A further reported finding was that TCR beta sequences accurately predicted the HLA-A and HLA-B alleles for most subjects in the first cohort. Sequencing depth was assumed to be roughly uniform across donors in the presence/absence analyses, though that assumption may not hold. The sequencing pipeline was judged likely to have produced a cluster of highly shared sequence variants as a technical artifact. A later analysis found that most CMV-associated TCR beta chains appeared HLA-restricted, with HLA associations seemingly driven largely by CMV exposure. In this cohort, only TCR beta chains were sequenced, and detectable features were limited by the absence of alpha or paired-chain data.

Preparation of the library involved the immunoSEQ multiplex PCR assay. For the multiplex PCR, a mixture combining 60 forward primers for TCR Vbeta segments and 13 reverse primers for TCR Jbeta segments was used. The CDR3 region of rearranged TCR beta genes was amplified from genomic DNA with a multiplex PCR assay. The Illumina HiSeq System was used to sequence the amplified TCR beta libraries as 87-base-pair reads. Per the source publication's procedure: Across the roughly 670 repertoires, a later analysis counted tens of millions of unique TCR beta chains, some 11 million of which were shared by at least two donors. Raw reads were error-corrected and collapsed into unique sequences with a nearest-neighbor algorithm that merged closely related sequences to remove PCR and sequencing errors. Alignment of CDR3 sequences to IMGT reference sequences was used to assign V, D and J gene segments. For a sequence to be retained, a match of at least six nucleotides to both a V gene segment and a J gene segment was required. Rearrangements were classified as productive when the CDR3 lacked stop codons and remained in frame with V and J, and all other rearrangements were classified as non-productive. CDR3 was defined according to IMGT convention as the region running from the second conserved V-encoded cysteine to the conserved J-encoded phenylalanine. The earlier analysis of about 570 of the donors excluded any sequence lacking an unambiguous match to a single V gene segment. In an earlier analysis of 450 to 750 of the donors, a V segment was called functional when productive rearrangements were above 56.7%, and segregating when the standard deviation between donors exceeded 5%. A statistical classification framework was developed to diagnose cytomegalovirus status using the catalog of TCR beta chain sequences. V and J gene assignment, in a later analysis, came from comparing TCR nucleotide sequences with IMGT/GENE-DB human TR gene sequences. Using the TCRdist pipeline, a later analysis assigned CDR3 sequences along with most-parsimonious VDJ recombination scenarios. In a later analysis, each TCR beta chain was defined by its CDR3 amino acid sequence together with its V-gene family, and reads lacking a unique V-gene family were excluded. A later analysis removed 450 to 600 highly shared, low-generation-probability nucleotide sequences to deal with suspected cross-contamination and a sequencing artifact. A later analysis calculated a clonal expansion index for each public chain from normalized within-repertoire ranks of inferred template counts. A later analysis computed generation probabilities with a VDJ recombination model fitted to out-of-frame rearrangements, and checked the results against IGoR. A later analysis scored TCR-TCR, TCR-HLA and TCR-CMV co-occurrence with hypergeometric tests, applying a repertoire-size bias correction to TCR pairs. To estimate false discovery rates, a later analysis permuted the HLA or CMV assignments 20 times. A later analysis grouped co-occurring TCRs with DBSCAN, adding TCRdist sequence similarity when clustering within HLA-allele-positive subsets. For co-occurrence clustering, repertoires with fewer than 30,000 or more than 120,000 public chains were excluded, along with roughly 5 repertoires with anomalous nucleotide sharing. The table comes from immuneACCESS by way of TCRdb, which keeps in-frame sequences with V and J called. Part of the clones is missing from these tables; in studies checked, under half for an unresolved V gene and the rest for unknown reasons. The DNA gave D and trimming, while V, J and clone size come from that table. The sample data list about 110,000 clones, and roughly 70% of these were observed just once. The biggest ten clones account for about 15% of the sample.

Reading the germline V gene gives CDR1 SGHRS and CDR2 YFSETQ. V is reduced by 1 base and J by 6 bases, leaving a spacing of 16 bases between them. The CDR3 spans 15 residues, from the cysteine through the phenylalanine. Only the CDR3 DNA is retained, 45 bases long and in frame from the first base. The cohort comprised around 700 healthy bone marrow donors. All cohort members were sampled while nominally healthy, although unrecorded immune exposures were likely present. The donor tested CMV seropositive, placing the donor among the approximately 310 seropositive members of the cohort. Every donor gave a peripheral blood sample, and the peripheral blood mononuclear cells from that sample were used for TCR beta sequencing. The Qiagen DNeasy Blood Extraction Kit was used to extract genomic DNA from the blood cell samples.

Sequencing used PBMCs. The TCR comes from a woman aged 35 to 49 in good health and CMV-seropositive. Here the chain combines TRBV5-1 and TRBJ1-2, with the identity of the D gene unclear. This receptor carries the CDR3 CASSLRTDAVDGYTF. DNA sequence: TGCGCCAGCAGCTTGAGGACTGACGCGGTGGATGGCTACACCTTC.